The rows below give T cell receptor beta chains drawn from one sample of a study of lymphopenia after photon versus proton radiotherapy. The assay was immunoSEQ multiplex PCR, and TCRdb's table has in-frame clones only and misses some. The sample lists over 15,000 clones, around nine tenths occurring once. This specimen was peripheral blood, taken from a patient treated with photon-based radiotherapy. These receptors were collected from a man aged 55-75 years with pancreatic cancer. The CDR3 runs from the conserved cysteine through the conserved F or W. Fields, in order: J gene, D gene, V gene, clone size, CDR3 DNA, CDR3 protein. A D gene is named only where the DNA matches it firmly. Some rows have no size entry. The others give once, few or many, or a class for an expanded clone.

TRBJ2-7 NA TRBV20-1 NA TGCAGTGCTGCAGGGTATGACGAGCAGTACTTC CSAAGYDEQYF
TRBJ1-5 NA TRBV7-2 NA TGTGCCAGCAGCTTAGTAGGCGGAGGAGGTCAGCCCCAGCATTTT CASSLVGGGGQPQHF
TRBJ2-1 NA TRBV4-2 NA TGTGCCAGCAGCCAAGTAACGGCTGTTAATGAGCAGTTCTTC CASSQVTAVNEQFF
TRBJ1-1 NA TRBV30 NA TGTGCCTGGAGTTTGGGCTCGAACACTGAAGCTTTCTTT CAWSLGSNTEAFF
TRBJ2-3 NA TRBV2 NA TGTGCCAGCAGGTCAGGGGGGCACACAGATACGCAGTATTTT CASRSGGHTDTQYF
TRBJ2-5 TRBD2 TRBV5-4 once TGTGCCAGCAGCCGGTACTTAGCGGGGGGGCCGAAGACCCAGTACTTC CASSRYLAGGPKTQYF
TRBJ2-3 TRBD2 TRBV5-1 NA TGCGCCAGCAGCTTGGGTTCTAGCGGGGGAAGCACAGATACGCAGTATTTT CASSLGSSGGSTDTQYF
TRBJ2-5 TRBD1 TRBV5-1 NA TGCGCCAGCAGCTTCAACAGGGGAGAGACCCAGTACTTC CASSFNRGETQYF
TRBJ1-2 TRBD1 TRBV27 NA TGTGCCAGCAGTTTAGGGACAGGGGCCTATGGCTACACCTTC CASSLGTGAYGYTF
TRBJ2-3 NA TRBV5-1 NA TGCGCCAGCAGCTTAGCGGAGCTCACAGATACGCAGTATTTT CASSLAELTDTQYF
TRBJ1-3 NA TRBV6-1 NA TGTGCCAGCACCCGGGACCTGAGCTCTGGAAACACCATATATTTT CASTRDLSSGNTIYF
TRBJ2-1 NA TRBV25-1 NA TGTGCCAGCAGTGAAAGCGGTCGGGGTTACAATGAGCAGTTCTTC CASSESGRGYNEQFF
TRBJ1-1 NA TRBV30 few TGTGCCTCTGAAGTGTTTGGGAGCACTGAAGCTTTCTTT CASEVFGSTEAFF
TRBJ1-1 NA TRBV18 NA TGTGCCAGCTCACCTGGACCGAACACTGAAGCTTTCTTT CASSPGPNTEAFF
TRBJ1-6 NA TRBV18 NA TGTGCCAGCTCACTCTCCCGAGGGTACCAAAATTCACCCCTCCACTTT CASSLSRGYQNSPLHF
TRBJ1-3 NA TRBV5-1 NA TGCGCCAGCCGGGGACAATTCGGCCCGTTACGCGGAAACACCATATATTTT CASRGQFGPLRGNTIYF
TRBJ1-1 TRBD1 TRBV6-5 NA TGTGCCAGCACCACGACAGGGGCCACTGAAGCTTTCTTT CASTTTGATEAFF